The 30 T cell receptor beta chains below come from one sample, sequenced in a study of identical twins. TCRdb re-derived calls from the 5' RACE reads in MiXCR, one entry per CDR3 protein. In the table there are approximately 500,000 distinct CDR3 sequences, approximately 25% of which are singletons. The same data also went into a second study, on T cells expressing NK-cell markers.

Sequencing was done on a sample of CD4+ T cells sorted from blood. These TCRs come from a young woman in good health.

The rearrangement links TRBV12-3 or TRBV12-4 to TRBJ2-1; D remains ambiguous. This CDR3 region has 11 residues. V was pared by 6 bases and J by 12 bases, with 12 bases between. CDR3 in DNA: TGTGCCAGCAGCCGTAGTCTAGGGCAGTTCTTC. Its translation is CASSRSLGQFF.

This clonotype occurred a few times. V usage is TRBV5-1 and J usage is TRBJ2-6; TRBD2 is a possible D gene (7 bases). V gave up 3 bases and J gave up 2 bases, with 12 bases separating them. Germline CDR1 and CDR2: SGHRS and YFSETQ. The CDR3 runs 16 residues. The CDR3 spells CASSSQGGAGANVLTF. The CDR3 nucleotides are TGCGCCAGCAGCTCCCAAGGGGGGGCTGGGGCCAACGTCCTGACTTTC.

This clonotype was seen only a few times. The genes are TRBV7-2 and TRBJ1-4; D is undetermined. The CDR3 consists of 14 residues. Trimming removed 2 bases from V and 5 bases from J, with 9 bases in between. Per germline, CDR1 SGHTA and CDR2 FQGNSA. The CDR3 region has the DNA TGTGCCAGCAGCTTAAGCTACCACAATGAAAAACTGTTTTTT. Its protein is CASSLSYHNEKLFF.

This chain's CDR3 is CASSLAGIYEQYF. In DNA, the CDR3 is TGCGCCAGCAGCTTGGCCGGGATCTACGAGCAGTACTTC. The chain recombines TRBV5-1 with TRBJ2-7, with TRBD2 as a possible D gene (5 bases). This CDR3 is built from 13 residues. Looked up from germline, CDR1 is SGHRS and CDR2 is YFSETQ. Trimming shortened V by 0 bases and J by 3 bases, and 7 bases separated the two germline ends.

This clonotype was detected a few times. The chain carries TRBV20-1 and TRBJ2-1, with TRBD2 identical over 8 bases. Trimming removed 6 bases from V and 5 bases from J; junction bases left unmatched: 12. This CDR3 is 15 amino acids long. Germline values: CDR1 DFQATT, CDR2 SNEGSKA (reference sequence). CDR3 nucleotides: TGCAGTGCCCCCGCCGGCGCGGGGGGAAACAATGAGCAGTTCTTC. It is translated as CSAPAGAGGNNEQFF.

The chain links TRBV5-4 to TRBJ2-3, with 15 bases lining up with TRBD2. CDR1 and CDR2 from the germline V gene are SGHNT and YYREEE (reference sequence). V lost 4 bases and J lost 6; bases outside the gene matches: 12. This CDR3 is built from 18 residues. CDR3 sequence: CASSVGLAGGLTQDTQYF. The CDR3 DNA reads as TGTGCCAGCAGCGTCGGACTAGCGGGGGGGTTGACCCAGGATACGCAGTATTTT.

This clonotype has a handful of counts. The V call is TRBV29-1, the J call TRBJ2-5; D is undetermined. The V gene lost 7 bases and the J gene lost 3 bases, with 15 bases spanning the gap. Looked up from germline, CDR1 is SQVTM and CDR2 is ANQGSEA. The CDR3 sequence is 13 residues long. CDR3 bases: TGCAGCGGCACAATTGGACGGAAAGAGACCCAGTACTTC. It is translated as CSGTIGRKETQYF.

This clonotype showed up just a few times. The chain employs TRBV9 and TRBJ2-5; maybe TRBD2 (6 bases). Germline CDR1 SGDLS, CDR2 YYNGEE. The CDR3 is 12 amino acids. V lost 1 base and J 7 bases, leaving 8 bases between the germline ends. The CDR3 DNA follows: TGTGCCAGCAGCGTAATGGGGGGGACCCAGTACTTC. Its protein product is CASSVMGGTQYF.

There are many counts of this clonotype. The chain recombines TRBV7-9 with TRBJ1-1, with D maybe TRBD1 (6 bases). The V gene lost 3 bases and the J gene lost 4 bases, with 15 bases spanning the gap. CDR3 length: 15 amino acids. Germline V gene lookup returns CDR1 SEHNR and CDR2 FQNEAQ (reference sequence). For the CDR3, the DNA is TGTGCCAGCAGCTTTGCCACAGGGTTGGTCACTGAAGCTTTCTTT. This gives the protein CASSFATGLVTEAFF.

DNA of the CDR3: TGTGCCAGCAGTTTCTGGCAGGGAGGGCAGCCCCAGCATTTT. Amino acid sequence: CASSFWQGGQPQHF. The chain joins TRBV12-3 or TRBV12-4 to TRBJ1-5; D is possibly TRBD1 (5 bases). The CDR3 has 14 residues. The ends were cut back, 3 bases at V and 7 bases at J, with 13 bases in the middle.

The chain combines TRBV10-3 with TRBJ2-3; D not certain. V gave up 4 bases and J gave up 4 bases, with 9 bases separating them. CDR1 and CDR2 (germline): ENHRY, SYGVKD. The length of the CDR3 is 13 residues. CDR3 DNA sequence: TGTGCCATCAGTGTGGGTGGGTCAGATACGCAGTATTTT. This translates into CAISVGGSDTQYF.

This clonotype was seen just once. The rearrangement links TRBV5-6 to TRBJ1-5; tentative D call: TRBD1 (5 bases). The CDR3 is 14 residues long. V was trimmed by 9 bases and J by 7 bases, leaving 20 bases between them. The germline gives CDR1 SGHDT, CDR2 YYEEEE. The CDR3 bases are TGTGCCATGAGCCCCGGGCTAGCAGGGCAGCCCCAGCATTTT. Protein: CAMSPGLAGQPQHF.

This chain joins TRBV4-1 and TRBJ2-5; 11 nucleotides agree with TRBD2. The trim removed 4 bases at V and 6 bases at J, leaving 7 bases unmatched. The CDR3 contains 15 residues. CDR1 is MGHRA and CDR2 is YSYEKL in the germline V gene. In nucleotides, the CDR3 is TGCGCCAGCAGCCCTCCCGGGACTAGCGGAAAGACCCAGTACTTC. Protein sequence: CASSPPGTSGKTQYF.

This clonotype has more than one count but fewer than ten. The rearrangement uses TRBV29-1 and TRBJ2-5; D may be TRBD2 (6 bases). The CDR3 sequence is 12 residues long. Per germline, CDR1 SQVTM and CDR2 ANQGSEA. V gave up 8 bases and J gave up 0 bases, with 10 bases separating them. CDR3 bases: TGCAGCTCCTGGACTAACCAAGAGACCCAGTACTTC. Translation: CSSWTNQETQYF.

The rearrangement links TRBV5-1 to TRBJ2-5; TRBD1 might be the D (6 bases). The CDR3 totals 16 residues. V lost 4 bases to trimming and J lost 0 bases, with 16 bases between them. Germline assignment: CDR1 SGHRS and CDR2 YFSETQ. The CDR3 DNA sequence: TGCGCCAGCAGCCAGCAGGCAGGGGAATACCAAGAGACCCAGTACTTC. This codes for CASSQQAGEYQETQYF.

This clonotype was observed at least ten times. This sequence joins TRBV5-1 and TRBJ2-2; the match to TRBD2 covers 7 bases. CDR1 SGHRS and CDR2 YFSETQ come from the germline V gene. The CDR3 covers 15 residues. With V trimmed by 4 bases and J by 0 bases, 3 bases remained unmatched. The chain's CDR3 is CASSRGVSNTGELFF. CDR3 bases: TGCGCCAGCAGCCGGGGGGTGTCGAACACCGGGGAGCTGTTTTTT.

The chain joins TRBV20-1 to TRBJ2-5; tentatively, D is TRBD2 (6 bases). V dropped 5 bases and J dropped 3 bases, with 22 bases sitting between them. This CDR3 spans 16 amino acids. CDR1 and CDR2 from the germline V gene are DFQATT and SNEGSKA (reference sequence). CDR3 sequence reads: CSAPHPYGGGEETQYF. CDR3 nucleotide sequence: TGCAGTGCTCCGCATCCCTACGGGGGAGGTGAAGAGACCCAGTACTTC.

This clonotype was seen a handful of times. This sequence joins TRBV5-1 and TRBJ2-7; maybe TRBD2 (6 bases). V dropped 2 bases and J dropped 4 bases, with 13 bases sitting between them. CDR3 length: 14 residues. Germline CDR1 is SGHRS and CDR2 is YFSETQ. The CDR3 reads CASSFTAGRYEQYF. In DNA, the CDR3 is TGCGCCAGCAGCTTTACAGCAGGGAGGTACGAGCAGTACTTC.

This clonotype turned up a few times. The V and J genes are TRBV15 and TRBJ1-5; D is possibly TRBD1 (6 bases). Looked up from germline, CDR1 is LNHNV and CDR2 is YYDKDF (reference sequence). This CDR3 is built from 15 residues. Trimming took 1 base from V and 7 from J, leaving 14 bases between them. The CDR3 protein is CATSRAQGWGQPQHF. CDR3 nucleotide sequence: TGTGCCACCAGCAGAGCCCAGGGGTGGGGACAGCCCCAGCATTTT.

The table lists this clonotype with a few counts. In DNA form, the CDR3 reads TGTGCCAGCAGCCTGGACTACTCCGTCAATGAGCAGTTCTTC. This encodes CASSLDYSVNEQFF. This rearrangement joins TRBV12-3 or TRBV12-4 to TRBJ2-1, with D possibly matching TRBD2 (6 bases). The germline V and J ends were trimmed by 6 bases and 6 bases, with 15 bases remaining between them. The CDR3 loop spans 14 amino acids.

This clonotype was seen a few times. The chain recombines TRBV12-3 or TRBV12-4 with TRBJ2-3; no definite D call. The germline V and J ends were trimmed by 2 bases and 4 bases, with 4 bases remaining between them. The CDR3 contains 12 residues. Here the CDR3 reads CASSLSPDTQYF. CDR3 DNA: TGTGCCAGCAGTTTAAGTCCAGATACGCAGTATTTT.

The V gene is TRBV20-1, the J gene TRBJ2-7; D gene uncertain. This CDR3 has 13 residues. Per germline, CDR1 DFQATT and CDR2 SNEGSKA (reference sequence). Trimming removed 6 bases at V and 0 bases at J, with 12 bases between. The DNA for the CDR3 is TGCAGTGCCACCGGGCCGAGCTCCTACGAGCAGTACTTC. Its translation is CSATGPSSYEQYF.

This clonotype has just a few counts. The V gene is TRBV5-1, the J gene TRBJ2-7; D is possibly TRBD2 (6 bases). The length of the CDR3 is 12 residues. From germline, CDR1 is SGHRS and CDR2 YFSETQ. Trimming removed 8 bases at V and 3 bases at J, with 12 bases between. CDR3 loop: CASSNSGYEQYF. The CDR3 DNA follows: TGCGCCAGTAGTAATAGCGGCTACGAGCAGTACTTC. Variable domain in full (rest from reference TRBV5-1 and TRBJ2-7): KAGVTQTPRYLIKTRGQQVTLSCSPISGHRSVSWYQQTPGQGLQFLFEYFSETQRNKGNFPGRFSGRQFSNSRSEMNVSTLELGDSALYLCASSNSGYEQYFGPGTRLTVT.

At least ten counts were recorded for this clonotype. The chain joins TRBV12-3 or TRBV12-4 to TRBJ2-3; D remains ambiguous. This CDR3 has 11 amino acids. The V end lost 3 bases, the J end lost 14 bases, and 12 bases lay between the germline ends. CDR3 sequence reads: CASSFHGVWYF. CDR3 DNA sequence: TGTGCCAGCAGTTTCCATGGGGTTTGGTATTTT.

The chain uses TRBV7-2 and TRBJ2-3; no clear D gene. Germline V gene sequence: CDR1 SGHTA, CDR2 FQGNSA. This CDR3 is built from 13 residues. Trimming took 1 base from V and 2 from J, leaving 4 bases between them. CDR3 nucleotide sequence: TGTGCCAGCAGCTTAGGGTTCACAGATACGCAGTATTTT. Translating it yields CASSLGFTDTQYF.

This clonotype has just a few counts. The V and J genes are TRBV9 and TRBJ1-2, with D unclear. CDR3 size: 13 residues. Per germline, CDR1 SGDLS and CDR2 YYNGEE. V lost 3 bases, J lost 3 bases, and 9 bases lay in between. CDR3 amino acids: CASSATFDYGYTF. CDR3 sequence (DNA): TGTGCCAGCAGCGCTACCTTTGACTATGGCTACACCTTC. Complete variable domain (other parts from reference TRBV9 and TRBJ1-2): DSGVTQTPKHLITATGQRVTLRCSPRSGDLSVYWYQQSLDQGLQFLIQYYNGEERAKGNILERFSAQQFPDLHSELNLSSLELGDSALYFCASSATFDYGYTFGSGTRLTVV.

This clonotype occurred a few times. The V gene is TRBV7-2, the J gene TRBJ2-2, with 7 nucleotides matching TRBD2. Germline V gene data show CDR1 as SGHTA and CDR2 as FQGNSA. Losses at the gene ends were 4 bases for V and 4 bases for J; bases not matched to a gene: 9. This CDR3 spans 16 amino acids. The CDR3 nucleotides are TGTGCCAGCAGCTCGAGGGGAGGGTTGGGCACCGGGGAGCTGTTTTTT. Its protein product is CASSSRGGLGTGELFF.

This clonotype turned up a few times. This chain uses TRBV12-5 with TRBJ2-1, with no clear D. V lost 2 bases and J lost 9, with 5 bases in between. CDR1 and CDR2 (germline): LGHNT, FRNRAP. There are 11 residues in the CDR3. DNA for the CDR3: TGTGCTAGTGGTTTGTACGCTGAGCAGTTCTTC. Residues: CASGLYAEQFF.

This clonotype was counted only a few times. The genes are TRBV5-1 and TRBJ2-5; D possibly corresponds to TRBD1 (6 bases). Trimming stripped 0 bases from V and 5 bases from J, with 11 bases between. CDR1 is SGHRS, CDR2 YFSETQ, per germline. CDR3 length: 14 residues. DNA of the CDR3: TGCGCCAGCAGCTTGGCACAGGGAGAGGAGACCCAGTACTTC. It yields the protein CASSLAQGEETQYF.

The chain carries TRBV27 and TRBJ2-7; D is undetermined. CDR3 length equals 13 residues. Trimming left V 3 bases short and J 3 bases short, with 9 bases between. The germline V gene encodes CDR1 MNHEY and CDR2 SMNVEV (reference sequence). This chain's CDR3 is CASSFSGLYEQYF. The DNA for the CDR3 is TGTGCCAGCAGTTTTAGTGGTCTCTACGAGCAGTACTTC.